The entry that follows covers one T cell receptor (beta chain) sequence. Its antigen is not known. The data were taken from a study of T cell responses to AZD1222 COVID-19 vaccine. General study results and limits: The donor cohort was predominantly white British with a female majority, and clonal diversity may have been underestimated. Repertoire sampling occurred only after the peak T cell response. Vaccination with two AZD1222 doses was followed by a rise in Spike-specific TCR breadth and depth. The CD4 TCRs associated with vaccination extended across spike and predominated at 160-218 and 743-854.

Some clones are missing from TCRdb's copy, which holds only in-frame ones; the method was immunoSEQ multiplex PCR. The data show fewer than 85,000 clones, approximately 90% seen once. CDR1 is LNHDA and CDR2 is SQIVND in the germline V gene (reference sequence). The V and J ends lost 5 bases and 7 bases, in that order; junction bases with no gene match: 6. CDR3 length: 14 amino acids. The rearrangement uses TRBV19 and TRBJ1-2; 11 bases line up with TRBD1. Sequences were derived from peripheral blood, sampled on day 0 of MenACWY control vaccination. The origin of this receptor is an adult in good health. CDR3 bases: TGTGCCAGTAGTTCCTGGACAGGGGGCTTTGGCTACACCTTC. Protein sequence: CASSSWTGGFGYTF.